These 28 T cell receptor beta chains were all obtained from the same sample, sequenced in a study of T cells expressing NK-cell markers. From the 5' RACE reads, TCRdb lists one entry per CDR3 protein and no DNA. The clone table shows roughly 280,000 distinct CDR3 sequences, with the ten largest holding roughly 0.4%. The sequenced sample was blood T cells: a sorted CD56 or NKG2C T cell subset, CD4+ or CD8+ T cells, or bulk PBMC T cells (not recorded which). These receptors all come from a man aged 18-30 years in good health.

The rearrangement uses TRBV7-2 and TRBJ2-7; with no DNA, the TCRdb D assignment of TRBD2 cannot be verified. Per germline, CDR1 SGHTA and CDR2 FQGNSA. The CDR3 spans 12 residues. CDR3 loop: CASSFRGGEQYF. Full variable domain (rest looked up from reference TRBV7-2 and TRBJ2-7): GAGVSQSPSNKVTEKGKDVELRCDPISGHTALYWYRQSLGQGLEFLIYFQGNSAPDKSGLPSDRFSAERTGGSVSTLTIQRTQQEDSAVYLCASSFRGGEQYFGPGTRLTVT.

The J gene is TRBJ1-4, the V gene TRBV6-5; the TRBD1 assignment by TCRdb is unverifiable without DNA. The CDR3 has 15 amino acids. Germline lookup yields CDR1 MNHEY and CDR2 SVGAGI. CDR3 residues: CASSSSGTGIEKLFF.

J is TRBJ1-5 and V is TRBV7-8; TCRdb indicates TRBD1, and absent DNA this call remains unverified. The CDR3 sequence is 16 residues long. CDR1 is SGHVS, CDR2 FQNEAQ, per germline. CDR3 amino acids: CASSPGGFGLLEPQHF.

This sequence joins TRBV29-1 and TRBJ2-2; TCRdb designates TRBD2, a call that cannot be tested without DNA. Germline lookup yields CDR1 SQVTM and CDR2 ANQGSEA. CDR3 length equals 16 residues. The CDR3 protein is CSVRTSGRAVGGELFF.

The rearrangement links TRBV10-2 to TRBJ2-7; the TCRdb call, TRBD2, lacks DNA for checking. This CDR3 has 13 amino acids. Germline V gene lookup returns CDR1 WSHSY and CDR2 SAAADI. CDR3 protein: CASRLAGSYEQYF.

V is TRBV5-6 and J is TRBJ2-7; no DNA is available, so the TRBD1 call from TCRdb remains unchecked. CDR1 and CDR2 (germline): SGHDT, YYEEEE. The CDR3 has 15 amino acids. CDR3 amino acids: CASSFLPQGTYEQYF.

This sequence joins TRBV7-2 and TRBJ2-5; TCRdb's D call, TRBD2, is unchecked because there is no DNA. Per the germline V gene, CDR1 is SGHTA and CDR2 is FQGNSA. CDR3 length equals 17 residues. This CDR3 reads CASSLAIQRRYQETQYF.

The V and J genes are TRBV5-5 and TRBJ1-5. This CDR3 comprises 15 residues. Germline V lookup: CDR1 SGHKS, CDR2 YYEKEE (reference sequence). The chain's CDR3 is CASSLGPGPDQPQHF.

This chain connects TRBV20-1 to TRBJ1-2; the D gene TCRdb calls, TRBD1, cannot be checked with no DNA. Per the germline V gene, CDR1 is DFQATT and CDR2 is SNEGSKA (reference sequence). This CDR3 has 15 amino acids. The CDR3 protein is CSARDPPGQASGYTF.

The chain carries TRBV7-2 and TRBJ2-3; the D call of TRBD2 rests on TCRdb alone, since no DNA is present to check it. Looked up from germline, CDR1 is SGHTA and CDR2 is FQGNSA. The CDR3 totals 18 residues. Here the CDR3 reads CASSLSFPGTSVPDTQYF.

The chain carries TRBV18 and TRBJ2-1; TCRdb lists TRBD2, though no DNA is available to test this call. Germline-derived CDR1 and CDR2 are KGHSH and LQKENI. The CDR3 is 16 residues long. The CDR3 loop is CASAQGGRAVYNEQFF.

This chain's CDR3 is CASSLTSGRDLSYNEQFF. The rearrangement joins TRBV7-6 to TRBJ2-1; as DNA is missing, the TRBD2 call by TCRdb cannot be tested. Germline V lookup: CDR1 SGHVS, CDR2 FNYEAQ. CDR3 length equals 18 residues.

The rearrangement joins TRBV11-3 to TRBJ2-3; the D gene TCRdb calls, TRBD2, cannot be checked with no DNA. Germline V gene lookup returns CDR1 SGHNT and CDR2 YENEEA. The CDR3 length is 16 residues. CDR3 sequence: CASSIRSGKRTDTQYF. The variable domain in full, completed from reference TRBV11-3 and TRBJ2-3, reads EAGVVQSPRYKIIEKKQPVAFWCNPISGHNTLYWYLQNLGQGPELLIRYENEEAVDDSQLPKDRFSAERLKGVDSTLKIQPAELGDSAVYLCASSIRSGKRTDTQYFGPGTRLTVL.

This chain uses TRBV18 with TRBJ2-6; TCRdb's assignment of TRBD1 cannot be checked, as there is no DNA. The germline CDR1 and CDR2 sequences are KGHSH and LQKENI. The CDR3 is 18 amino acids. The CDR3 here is CASSPRREREPGANVLTF.

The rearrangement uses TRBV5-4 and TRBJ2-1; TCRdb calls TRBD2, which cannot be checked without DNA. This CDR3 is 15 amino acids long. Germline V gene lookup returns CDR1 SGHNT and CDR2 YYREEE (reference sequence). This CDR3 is CASSLPMGTSGEQFF.

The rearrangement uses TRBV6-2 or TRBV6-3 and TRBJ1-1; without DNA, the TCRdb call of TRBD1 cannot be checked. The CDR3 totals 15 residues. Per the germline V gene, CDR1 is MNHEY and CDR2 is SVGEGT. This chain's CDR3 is CASSYNRPPGIEAFF.

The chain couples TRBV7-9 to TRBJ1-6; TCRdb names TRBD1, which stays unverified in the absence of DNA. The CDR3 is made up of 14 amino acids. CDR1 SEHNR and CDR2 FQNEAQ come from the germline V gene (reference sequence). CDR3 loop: CASSFPLRGSPLHF. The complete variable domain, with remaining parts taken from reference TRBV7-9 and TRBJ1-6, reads DTGVSQNPRHKITKRGQNVTFRCDPISEHNRLYWYRQTLGQGPEFLTYFQNEAQLEKSRLLSDRFSAERPKGSFSTLEIQRTEQGDSAMYLCASSFPLRGSPLHFGNGTRLTVT.

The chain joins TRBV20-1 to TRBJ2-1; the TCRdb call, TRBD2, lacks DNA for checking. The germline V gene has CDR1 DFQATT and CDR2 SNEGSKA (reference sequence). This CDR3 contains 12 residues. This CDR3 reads CSARGGFHEQFF.

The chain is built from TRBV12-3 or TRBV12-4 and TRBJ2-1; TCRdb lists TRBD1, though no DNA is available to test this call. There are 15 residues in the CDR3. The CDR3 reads CASSPGGQGADEQFF.

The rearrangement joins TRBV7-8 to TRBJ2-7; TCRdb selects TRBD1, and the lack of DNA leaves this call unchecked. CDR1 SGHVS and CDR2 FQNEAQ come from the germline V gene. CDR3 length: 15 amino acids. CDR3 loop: CASSLSGTGGYEQYF.

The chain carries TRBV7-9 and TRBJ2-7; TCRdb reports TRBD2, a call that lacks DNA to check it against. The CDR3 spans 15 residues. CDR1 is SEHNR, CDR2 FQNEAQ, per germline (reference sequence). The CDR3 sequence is CASSLGGPGVHEQYF.

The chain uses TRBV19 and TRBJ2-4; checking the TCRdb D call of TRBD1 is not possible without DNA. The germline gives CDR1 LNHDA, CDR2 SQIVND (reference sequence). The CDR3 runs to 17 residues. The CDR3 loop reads CASSAGWFGTTKNIQYF.

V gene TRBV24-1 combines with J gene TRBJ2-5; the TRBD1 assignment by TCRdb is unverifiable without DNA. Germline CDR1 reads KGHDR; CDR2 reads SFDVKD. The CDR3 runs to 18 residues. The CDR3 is CATSDFGGGSPATETQYF.

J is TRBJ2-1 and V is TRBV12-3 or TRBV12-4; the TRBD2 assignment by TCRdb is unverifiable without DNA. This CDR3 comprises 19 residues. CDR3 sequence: CASTYPRLAGEGIPNEQFF.

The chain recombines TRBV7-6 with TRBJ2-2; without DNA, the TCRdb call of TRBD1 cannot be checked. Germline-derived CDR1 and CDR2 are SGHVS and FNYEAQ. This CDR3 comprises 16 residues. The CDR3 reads CASSLGPGQGAGELFF.

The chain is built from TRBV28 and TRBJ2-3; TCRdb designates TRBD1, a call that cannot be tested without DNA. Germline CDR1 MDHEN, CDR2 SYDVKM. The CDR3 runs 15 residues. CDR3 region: CASSPRDRVTDTQYF.

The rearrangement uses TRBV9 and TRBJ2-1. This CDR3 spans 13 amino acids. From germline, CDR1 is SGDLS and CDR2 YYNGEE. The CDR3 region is CASSETSMNEQFF.

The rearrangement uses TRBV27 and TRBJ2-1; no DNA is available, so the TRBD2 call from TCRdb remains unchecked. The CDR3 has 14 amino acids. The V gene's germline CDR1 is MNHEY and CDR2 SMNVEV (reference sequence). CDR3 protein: CASSLRLAGYEQFF.